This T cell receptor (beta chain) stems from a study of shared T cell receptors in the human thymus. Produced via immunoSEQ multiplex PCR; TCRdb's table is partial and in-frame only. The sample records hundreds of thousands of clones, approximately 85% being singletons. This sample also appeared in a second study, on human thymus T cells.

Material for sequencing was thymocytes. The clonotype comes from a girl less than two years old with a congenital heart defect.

The chain's CDR3 is CASSQGTGQFSNQPQHF. CDR3 bases: TGCGCCAGCAGCCAAGGAACCGGACAGTTTAGCAATCAGCCCCAGCATTTT. V gene TRBV4-1 combines with J gene TRBJ1-5, with D possibly matching TRBD1 (6 bases). This CDR3 contains 17 residues. The V gene's germline CDR1 is MGHRA and CDR2 YSYEKL. V shed 1 base and J shed 0 bases, with 13 bases lying between them.